This TCR beta chain comes out of a study of tumor and adjacent non-tumor tissue in lung cancer. Looking at the study overall: On average, productive TCRbeta reads reached roughly 4 million per sample.

No cell sorting was done before RNA was extracted from the tissue. Between August and November 2014, newly diagnosed, chemotherapy-naive lung cancer patients underwent thoracic surgery in China. The library came from three nested PCR rounds adapted from ARM-PCR protocols. TCRdb re-called the multiplex PCR reads with MiXCR, one entry per CDR3 protein. The data contain some 74,000 distinct CDR3 sequences, 72% of them singletons. This clonotype was counted a few times. A much larger clone lies one base from this, so it may be a read error. The source is a woman in her forties with non-small cell lung cancer. Sequencing used lung tumor tissue.

CDR3 sequence: CAIRGTGGNEQFF. CDR3 nucleotides: TGTGCCATCAGGGGGACAGGGGGGAATGAGCAGTTCTTC. The chain is built from TRBV10-3 and TRBJ2-1, with TRBD1 matching 11 bases. V was pared by 6 bases and J by 7 bases, with 2 bases of the junction left unmatched. Germline V gene sequence: CDR1 ENHRY, CDR2 SYGVKD. The CDR3 consists of 13 residues.